This entry is about one TCR beta chain. The target antigen is unknown. The CDR3 consists of 15 residues. The ends were cut back, 4 bases at V and 10 bases at J, with 22 bases in the middle. Germline-derived CDR1 and CDR2 are SGHNT and YYREEE (reference sequence). The data derive from a study of PD-1 blockade in classical Hodgkin lymphoma. General study findings and limits: When set against healthy donors, newly diagnosed patients were reported to show lower baseline TCR diversity. The baseline diversity of complete responders showed similarity to that of newly diagnosed patients. Some patients began nivolumab under 1 year after ASCT. These patients were excluded from later analyses. Diversity in CD4+ TCRs, unlike that measured in CD8+ TCRs, had risen significantly by C4D1.

Clones were sequenced by immunoSEQ multiplex PCR, and TCRdb holds only the in-frame ones, with some missing. The sample lists tens of thousands of clones, 60% to 80% occurring once. The sample's time point: cycle 4 day 1 (C4D1), after less than seven weeks of nivolumab. Every patient had relapsed following autologous stem cell transplantation, and cohorts differed in brentuximab vedotin exposure. The rearrangement uses TRBV5-4 and TRBJ2-3, with D unresolved. The clonotype comes from a human donor with classical Hodgkin lymphoma. This specimen was peripheral blood mononuclear cells (PBMCs), taken before the fourth cycle of nivolumab. The CDR3 loop reads CASSGGVGRNRAQYF. The CDR3 DNA sequence: TGTGCCAGCAGCGGTGGGGTCGGGCGGAACAGAGCGCAGTATTTT.